This TCR beta chain was documented in a study of blood T cells in healthy people across ages. Overall study findings and caveats: PBMCs that were unsorted prevented a conclusive naive versus antigen-experienced comparison.

Concerning this clonotype: What it binds is unknown.

CDR3 size: 12 residues. The junction had 0 bases not matched to a gene; V was cut back by 6 bases and J by 6 bases. Germline-derived CDR1 and CDR2 are ENHRY and SYGVKD. A second PCR of 7 to 11 cycles used a sample-barcoded 5' primer and a J-beta primer mix. Using its own MiXCR run on the 5' RACE reads, TCRdb lists one record per CDR3 protein. This sample has approximately 1,700,000 distinct CDR3 sequences, with approximately 40% found just once. Sequencing was performed on blood. The source is a human donor in good health. The chain employs TRBV10-3 and TRBJ2-1; 9 nucleotides match TRBD1. CDR3 residues: CAIRGQGNEQFF. The CDR3 DNA follows: TGTGCCATCAGGGGACAGGGCAATGAGCAGTTCTTC.